This T cell receptor beta chain came from a study of siplizumab effects on memory and regulatory T cells. Whole-study results and caveats: The apparent diversity of naive T cells exceeded that of memory cells, and naive T cells seemed to make a major contribution to the alloresponse. On average, under 70% of mappable alloreactive CD4+ clones were Treg-derived under siplizumab, against about 30% in controls. Of the proliferating CD4+ or CD8+ clones, roughly 80-97% lacked a naive or memory phenotype that could be assigned.

From germline, CDR1 is SGHTA and CDR2 FQGNSA. The CDR3 spans 14 residues. The V segment lost 6 bases and the J segment 0 bases; nucleotides outside the gene matches: 4. As concerns this clone: Its specificity is not known.

The repertoire was sequenced with immunoSEQ multiplex PCR; TCRdb's copy has only in-frame clones and lacks some. Among about 100,000 clones listed, about nine tenths were seen once. The sequence was obtained from a human donor in good health. The J gene is TRBJ1-2, the V gene TRBV7-2; the match to TRBD1 covers 7 bases. Specimen: non-Treg CD4+ T cells sorted from blood. This CDR3 is CASSRQGANYGYTF. The CDR3 DNA is TGTGCCAGCAGTAGACAGGGAGCTAACTATGGCTACACCTTC.